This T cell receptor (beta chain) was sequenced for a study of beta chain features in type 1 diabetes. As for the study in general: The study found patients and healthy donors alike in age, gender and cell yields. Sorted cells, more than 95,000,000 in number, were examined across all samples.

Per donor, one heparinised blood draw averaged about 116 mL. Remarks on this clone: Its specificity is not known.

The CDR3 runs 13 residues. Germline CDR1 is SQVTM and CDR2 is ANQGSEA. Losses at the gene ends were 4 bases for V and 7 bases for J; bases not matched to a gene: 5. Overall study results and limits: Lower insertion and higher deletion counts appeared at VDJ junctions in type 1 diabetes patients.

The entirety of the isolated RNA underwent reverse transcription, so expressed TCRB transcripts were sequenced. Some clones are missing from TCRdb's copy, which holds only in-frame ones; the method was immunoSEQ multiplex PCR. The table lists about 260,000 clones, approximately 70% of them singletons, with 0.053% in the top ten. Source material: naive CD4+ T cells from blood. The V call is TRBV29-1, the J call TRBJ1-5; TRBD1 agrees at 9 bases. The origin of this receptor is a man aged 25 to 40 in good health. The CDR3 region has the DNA TGCAGCGTTGGGACAGGGGCAGAACAGCCCCAGCATTTT. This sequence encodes CSVGTGAEQPQHF.